This T cell receptor beta chain was recorded in a study of T cells in Graves' hyperthyroidism and ophthalmopathy. Overall study findings and caveats: Among thyroid clonotypes expanded above 0.001, most also appeared in blood.

This clonotype was recorded at least ten times. The antigen remains undetermined. Amplification of TCR beta CDR3 regions was performed using RNA transcripts as template. HTBI primers were used for first-round RT-PCR of the TCR CDR3. One entry per CDR3 protein, called by TCRdb with MiXCR from the multiplex PCR reads. This table has about 400,000 distinct CDR3 sequences, under 15% appearing once. In the ophthalmopathy cohort, Clinical Activity Score was at least 3, NOSPECS grade at least 4, and duration under 3 months. Patients having uncontrolled infection, another autoimmune disease, pregnancy or lactation were not included. Isolation of PBMCs was performed on around 9.7 ml fresh peripheral blood. The CDR3 sequence is 16 residues long. Trimming left V 4 bases short and J 3 bases short, with 17 bases between. Germline CDR1 reads LGHDT; CDR2 reads YNNKEL (reference sequence).

The rearrangement links TRBV3-1 to TRBJ2-3, with D possibly being TRBD2 (6 bases). The receptor was isolated from a man younger than 35 with Graves' ophthalmopathy. Sample: blood. The CDR3 spells CASSRTTGGRTDTQYF. In DNA, the CDR3 is TGTGCCAGCAGCCGGACAACCGGGGGTCGTACAGATACGCAGTATTTT.